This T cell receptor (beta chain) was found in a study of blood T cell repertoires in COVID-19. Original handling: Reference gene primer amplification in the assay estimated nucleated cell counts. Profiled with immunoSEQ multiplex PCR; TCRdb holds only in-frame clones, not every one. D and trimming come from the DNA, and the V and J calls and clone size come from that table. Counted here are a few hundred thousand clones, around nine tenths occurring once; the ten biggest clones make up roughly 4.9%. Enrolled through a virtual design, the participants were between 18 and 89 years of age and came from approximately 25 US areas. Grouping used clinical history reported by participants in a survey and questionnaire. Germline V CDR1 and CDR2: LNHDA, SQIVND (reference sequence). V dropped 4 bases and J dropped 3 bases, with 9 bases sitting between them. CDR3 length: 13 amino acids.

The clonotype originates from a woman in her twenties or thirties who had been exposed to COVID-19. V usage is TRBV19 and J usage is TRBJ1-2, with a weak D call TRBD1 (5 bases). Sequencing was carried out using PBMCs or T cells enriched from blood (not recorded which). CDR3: CASSKGRDYGYTF. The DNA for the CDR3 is TGTGCCAGTAGTAAGGGCAGGGACTATGGCTACACCTTC.